This TCR beta chain was captured in a study of CD4 T cells in relation to SARS-CoV-2 and coronaviruses. Study results and limitations: Each donor contributed either pre-pandemic or post-infection samples, not both. Compared with monoreactive clones, crossreactive clones showed significantly weaker SARS-CoV-2 expansion.

Generated by immunoSEQ multiplex PCR, the TCRdb table keeps only in-frame clones and is missing some. The profile shows roughly 57,000 clones, just over 85% of them singletons. As concerns this clone: The antigen is undetermined.

Germline CDR1 ENHRY, CDR2 SYGVKD. The CDR3 has 13 residues. Trimming removed 9 bases from V and 1 base from J; junction bases left unmatched: 3. Before the COVID-19 pandemic, during about 2010-2018, CD4+ T cells were taken from unexposed donors. Cryopreserved PBMCs were CD4-enriched, then split into naive and memory cells. The gene calls are TRBV10-3 and TRBJ2-3; 8 bases fit TRBD2. The sequencing sample was made of memory CD4+ T cells from PBMCs. The origin of this receptor is a human donor in good health. The CDR3: CAILAEGTDTQYF. In nucleotides, the CDR3 is TGTGCCATACTAGCGGAGGGCACAGATACGCAGTATTTT.